These T cell receptor beta chains were read from a single sample in a study of T-cell memory formation after mild COVID-19. TCRdb independently ran MiXCR on the 5' RACE reads; one entry per CDR3 protein. The sample gives 200,000 to 250,000 distinct CDR3 sequences, 15% of which show up once; more than 2% is in the top ten. Sequences were obtained from PBMCs or a T cell subset sorted from them (not recorded which). The source of these receptors is an adult woman who had mild COVID-19 (a few samples of this study predate the infection). Cell type and time point are not known. The CDR3 runs from the conserved cysteine through the conserved F or W.

>TRBV20-1
CSAPFRKPRLAQFTDTQYF
>TRBV24-1
CATSDPPGGEFF
>TRBV29-1
CSVGVNQETQYF
>TRBV5-1
CASSFSTGGSNEQFF
>TRBV2
CASSEPTYGYTF
>TRBV10-3
CAISDQSGSSYNEQFF
>TRBV5-6
CASRIDRAGGYTF
>TRBV4-1
CASSQDIRGSGGHGLGYTF
>TRBV10-3
CAISENGASGANVLTF
>TRBV12-3/TRBV12-4
CASSPGQGAAGNQPQHF
>TRBV12-3/TRBV12-4
CASRLRDTQETQYF
>TRBV4-2
CASSPGRGWTGELFF
>TRBV18
CASSPLGTATNEKLFF
>TRBV7-2
CASSLGLANFEQFF
>TRBV12-3/TRBV12-4
CASQRLAGGGDTQYF
>TRBV9
CASSIRTSGVGELFF
>TRBV7-9
CASSSGLAGVF
>TRBV5-5
CASSLGFDRGNTQYF
>TRBV29-1
CSSADRLLGYTF
>TRBV7-3
CASSHSGITEAFF
>TRBV7-6
CASSLGTGVAGELFF
>TRBV7-9
CASSLAGGGEKLFF
>TRBV6-2/TRBV6-3
CASTSVEGGSYNEQFF
>TRBV7-6
CASSLRGGTGELFF
>TRBV20-1
CSAGPYQETQYF
>TRBV5-1
CASTQGVNTEAFF
>TRBV7-3
CASSLTAHTGELFF
>TRBV3-1
CASSPWDKTYTEAFF
>TRBV20-1
CSAPIAGLYNEQFF
>TRBV5-1
CASSLLAGPRPDTQYF
>TRBV6-6
CASSGGLAGGPFPNEQYF
>TRBV5-1
CASSLVASNNEQFF
>TRBV12-3/TRBV12-4
CASTRGLQSTDTQYF
>TRBV24-1
CATANTDTQYF
>TRBV15
CATSRDRVGRWSPLHF
>TRBV20-1
CSAQRGQVRTYEQYF
>TRBV7-3
CASSLNSGGGGDTQYF
>TRBV20-1
CSARDVRGEYGYTF
>TRBV29-1
CSVVQYQETQYF
>TRBV5-1
CASSLQQRTDTQYF
>TRBV7-2
CASSWTGRGTEAFF
>TRBV4-1
CASSKVGQDNEQYF
>TRBV7-3
CASSLRSATYNEQFF
>TRBV9
CASSVLTGGNEQFF
>TRBV4-2
CASSQMGLAGWYNEQFF
>TRBV24-1
CATSVGTVGYVYTF
>TRBV27
CASSFPGAARAFF
>TRBV5-1
CASSPDAYSNQPQHF
>TRBV15
CATSRDPRTGKNEKLFF
>TRBV24-1
CATSGSRQGAFTDTQYF
>TRBV27
CASSPSWQGPTEAFF
>TRBV2
CASSDRTTEAFF